This passage covers 4 T cell receptor beta chains from one sample sequenced in a study of blood T cell repertoires in COVID-19. Produced via immunoSEQ multiplex PCR; TCRdb's table is partial and in-frame only. Of approximately 210,000 clones in the sample, approximately 84% were seen once. Sequenced sample: peripheral blood. Receptors originate from a woman between 50 and 59 years old with active or convalescent COVID-19.

This chain joins TRBV21-1 and TRBJ1-3; the D call of TRBD1 is as the table states it, not checked on the DNA. TRBV21-1 has pseudogene status. The CDR3 is 19 residues long. The CDR3 bases are TGTGCCAGCACCCCCCGGGACAGACTTATATCCCACTCTGGAAACACCATATATTTT. Translated, it gives CASTPRDRLISHSGNTIYF.

J is TRBJ1-2 and V is TRBV19; the D is unclear. V lost 5 bases and J 4 bases, leaving 11 bases between the germline ends. Germline lookup yields CDR1 LNHDA and CDR2 SQIVND (reference sequence). This CDR3 is built from 13 residues. The CDR3 region is CASSEAVPYGYTF. The CDR3 DNA sequence: TGTGCCAGTAGTGAGGCCGTTCCCTATGGCTACACCTTC.

The rearrangement joins TRBV5-1 to TRBJ2-1; TRBD2 matches at 9 bases. Germline loops: CDR1 SGHRS, CDR2 YFSETQ. This CDR3 is 15 amino acids long. The ends lost 4 bases at V and 2 bases at J; junction bases unmatched: 4. Here the CDR3 reads CASSTVAGAYNEQFF. In DNA, the CDR3 is TGCGCCAGCAGCACCGTAGCGGGGGCCTACAATGAGCAGTTCTTC.

There are a few counts of this clone. Other DNA sequences of this sample code for an identical CDR3. This rearrangement joins TRBV5-1 to TRBJ1-2; D possibly corresponds to TRBD1 (5 bases). CDR3 length: 14 residues. V shed 1 base and J shed 2 bases, with 9 bases lying between them. Germline V CDR1 and CDR2: SGHRS, YFSETQ. CDR3 coding DNA: TGCGCCAGCAGCTTGACAGGCGGCAACTATGGCTACACCTTC. Translated: CASSLTGGNYGYTF.